Listed below are T cell receptor beta chains from one sample, sequenced in a study of T-cell memory formation after mild COVID-19. MiXCR, applied by TCRdb to the 5' RACE reads, yields one record per CDR3 protein. This table has about 420,000 distinct CDR3 sequences, 23% appearing once. Sequences were obtained from PBMCs or a T cell subset sorted from them (not recorded which). These receptors all come from an adult woman who had mild COVID-19 (a few samples of this study predate the infection). Cell type and time point are not known. Each CDR3 is given without its conserved first and last residue. D genes are given only for firm matches.

V gene	D gene	J gene	CDR3 protein
TRBV18	-	TRBJ2-5	ASSPPLLETQY
TRBV11-2	-	TRBJ2-1	ASSSRPGGGGGNEQF
TRBV5-8	-	TRBJ2-5	ASRPRQAVRETQY
TRBV5-1	-	TRBJ1-2	ASSLARGTNYGYT
TRBV3-1	-	TRBJ1-4	ASSSAGEKLF
TRBV12-3/TRBV12-4	-	TRBJ2-5	ASSLSGKETQY
TRBV30	-	TRBJ2-7	AWSDYPYEQY
TRBV29-1	-	TRBJ2-5	SVAEGTKETQY
TRBV24-1	TRBD2	TRBJ2-5	ATSGGAGLAKETQY
TRBV15	-	TRBJ2-7	ATSRDRGLAYEQY
TRBV12-3/TRBV12-4	-	TRBJ1-1	ASRPGHWGTEAF
TRBV24-1	-	TRBJ2-2	ATSDLRRGRSSGELF
TRBV20-1	TRBD2	TRBJ2-7	SADRGTSGRAYEQY
TRBV7-2	-	TRBJ1-2	ASSQIGTVNYGYT
TRBV6-5	TRBD1	TRBJ2-2	ASSRTGQGVDTGELF
TRBV6-5	-	TRBJ1-2	ASSTSPGPKIPYGYT
TRBV7-2	-	TRBJ2-2	ASSFAYGELF
TRBV6-5	TRBD1	TRBJ2-5	ASRRDRGETQY
TRBV27	-	TRBJ2-1	ASSLAGTNEQF
TRBV4-1	-	TRBJ1-4	ASSPDGKNEKLF
TRBV30	TRBD1	TRBJ2-7	AWKNFGTGVYEQY
TRBV5-1	TRBD1	TRBJ2-1	ASSPGQGTVGEQF
TRBV11-1	-	TRBJ2-7	ASSRGTNYEQY
TRBV3-1	-	TRBJ2-5	ASSPLEDRRETQY
TRBV29-1	-	TRBJ2-5	SVDRQQETQY
TRBV20-1	-	TRBJ2-1	SAYLAGSGNEQF
TRBV18	-	TRBJ1-1	ASSRRNTEAF
TRBV6-2/TRBV6-3	-	TRBJ1-1	ASSYSWRNTEAF
TRBV24-1	-	TRBJ1-5	ATSEGGQGLSNQPQH
TRBV7-2	-	TRBJ2-3	ASSSDSGTDTQY
TRBV27	-	TRBJ2-5	ASSLSRWTAGETQY
TRBV7-3	TRBD1	TRBJ2-1	ASSLAGQGFEQF
TRBV11-2	-	TRBJ1-2	ASSLLVVWSPGGYGYT
TRBV24-1	-	TRBJ1-3	ATSDSQLGSGNTIY
TRBV9	TRBD1	TRBJ2-4	ASSALRDSEMY
TRBV5-6	TRBD1	TRBJ2-7	ASSTLGQGADYEQY
TRBV7-3	-	TRBJ1-5	ASSLIGGGQPQH
TRBV12-3/TRBV12-4	TRBD1	TRBJ1-3	ASRNRDSGNTIY